The clone carrying this T cell receptor (beta chain) was observed a single time. Its antigen is unknown. This entry belongs to a study of cytomegalovirus exposure and HLA in healthy donors. Study information: Some 87 million unique TCRs from HLA-typed donors were held in an early release of data. The study placed 80% to 85% of its approximately 360 genotyped donors in the Caucasian-associated ancestry cluster. Study-level findings and limits: The number of N-insertions in an Asian-associated ancestry cluster was reportedly below the roughly 620-donor mean in a later analysis. Across HLA loci, a later analysis found differing TCR association rates, with DRB1 most and HLA-C fewest.

There are 15 residues in the CDR3. Germline assignment: CDR1 LNHDA and CDR2 SQIVND (reference sequence). Trimming removed 0 bases from V and 0 bases from J; junction bases left unmatched: 1. It was with 60 Vbeta and 13 Jbeta primers that the PCR ran. The table came from immunoSEQ multiplex PCR; TCRdb's copy has only in-frame clones and leaves some out. This table holds more than 95,000 clones, around 68% found once. The chain couples TRBV19 to TRBJ2-7, with TRBD1 matching over 8 bases. The sequence came from a woman in her fifties or sixties in good health and CMV-seropositive. The sequenced sample was PBMCs. CDR3 region: CASSIDGQGSYEQYF. CDR3 DNA sequence: TGTGCCAGTAGTATAGATGGACAGGGCTCCTACGAGCAGTACTTC.